The T cell receptor (beta chain) described here comes from a study of cytotoxic CD8 clonotypes in ibrutinib-treated CLL. Data came from immunoSEQ multiplex PCR; TCRdb stores just in-frame clones and leaves some out. The sample holds 150,000 or so clones; under 85% are singletons and the top ten take about 4.3%. Germline-derived CDR1 and CDR2 are SGHTA and FQGTGA. V trimming: 2 bases; J trimming: 7 bases; junction bases outside the gene matches: 2. This CDR3 is 14 amino acids long. The chain recombines TRBV7-3 with TRBJ2-2, with 9 bases fitting TRBD2. The input for sequencing was PBMCs, taken after 24 months of ibrutinib treatment. The receptor was derived from a human donor with chronic lymphocytic leukemia. This CDR3 reads CASSLAGGFGELFF. The CDR3 nucleotides are TGTGCCAGCAGCTTAGCGGGAGGGTTCGGGGAGCTGTTTTTT.